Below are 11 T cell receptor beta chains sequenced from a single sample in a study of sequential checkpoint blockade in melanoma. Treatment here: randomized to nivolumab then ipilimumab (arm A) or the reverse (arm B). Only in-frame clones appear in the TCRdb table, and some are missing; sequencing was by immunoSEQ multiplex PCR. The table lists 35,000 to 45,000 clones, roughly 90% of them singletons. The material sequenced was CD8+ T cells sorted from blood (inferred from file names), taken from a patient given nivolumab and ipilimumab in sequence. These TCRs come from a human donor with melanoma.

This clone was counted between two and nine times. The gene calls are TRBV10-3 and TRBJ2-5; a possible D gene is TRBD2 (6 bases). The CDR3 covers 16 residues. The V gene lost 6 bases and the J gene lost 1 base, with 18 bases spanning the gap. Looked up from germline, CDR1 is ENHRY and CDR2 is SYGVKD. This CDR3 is CAIRTSSSGLQETQYF. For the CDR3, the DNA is TGTGCCATCAGAACCTCCAGTAGCGGCCTCCAAGAGACCCAGTACTTC.

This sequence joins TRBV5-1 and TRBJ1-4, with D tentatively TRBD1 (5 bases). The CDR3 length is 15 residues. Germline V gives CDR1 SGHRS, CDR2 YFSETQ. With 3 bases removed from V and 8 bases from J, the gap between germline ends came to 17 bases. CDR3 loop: CASSSRQPKGEKLFF. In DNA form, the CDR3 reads TGCGCCAGCAGCTCCCGACAGCCCAAAGGAGAAAAACTGTTTTTT.

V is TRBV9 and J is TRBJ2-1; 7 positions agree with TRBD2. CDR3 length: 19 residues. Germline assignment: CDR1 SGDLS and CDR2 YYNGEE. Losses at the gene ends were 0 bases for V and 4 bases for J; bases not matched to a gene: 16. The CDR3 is CASSVGSIERLAVYNEQFF. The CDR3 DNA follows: TGTGCCAGCAGCGTAGGGTCGATTGAGCGGCTAGCGGTATACAATGAGCAGTTCTTC.

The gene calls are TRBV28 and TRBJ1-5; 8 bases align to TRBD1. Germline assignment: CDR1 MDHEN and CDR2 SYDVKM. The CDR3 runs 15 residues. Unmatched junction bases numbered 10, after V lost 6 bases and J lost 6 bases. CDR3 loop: CASSSGQGVFQPQHF. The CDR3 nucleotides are TGTGCCAGCAGCTCCGGACAGGGTGTGTTTCAGCCCCAGCATTTT.

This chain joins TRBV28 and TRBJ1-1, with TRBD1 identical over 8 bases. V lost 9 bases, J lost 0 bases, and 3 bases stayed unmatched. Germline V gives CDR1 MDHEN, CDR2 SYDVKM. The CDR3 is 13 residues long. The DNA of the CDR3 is TGTGCCAGTGGACAGGGAATGAACACTGAAGCTTTCTTT. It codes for CASGQGMNTEAFF.

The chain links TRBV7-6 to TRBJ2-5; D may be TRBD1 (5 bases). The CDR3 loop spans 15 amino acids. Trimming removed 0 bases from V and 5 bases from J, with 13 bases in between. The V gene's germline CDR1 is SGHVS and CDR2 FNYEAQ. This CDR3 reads CASSLAGLIAETQYF. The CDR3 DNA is TGTGCCAGCAGCTTAGCGGGGCTGATCGCTGAGACCCAGTACTTC.

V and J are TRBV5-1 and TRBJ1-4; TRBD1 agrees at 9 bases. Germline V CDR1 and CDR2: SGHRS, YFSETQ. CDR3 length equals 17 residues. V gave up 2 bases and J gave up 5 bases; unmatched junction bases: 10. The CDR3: CASSFGQGIRENEKLFF. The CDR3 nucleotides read TGCGCCAGCAGCTTCGGACAGGGGATTAGGGAAAATGAAAAACTGTTTTTT.

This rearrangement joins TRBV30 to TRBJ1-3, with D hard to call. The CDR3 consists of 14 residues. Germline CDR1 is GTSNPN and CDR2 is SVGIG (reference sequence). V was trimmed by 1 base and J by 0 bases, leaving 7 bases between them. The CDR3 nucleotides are TGTGCCTGGAGTGCAGGAAACTCTGGAAACACCATATATTTT. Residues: CAWSAGNSGNTIYF.

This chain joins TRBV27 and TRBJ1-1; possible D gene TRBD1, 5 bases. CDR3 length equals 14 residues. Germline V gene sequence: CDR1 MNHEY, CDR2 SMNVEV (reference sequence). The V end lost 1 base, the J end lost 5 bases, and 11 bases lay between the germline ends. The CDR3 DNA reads TGTGCCAGCAGTTTATATAGGGGTGATACTGAAGCTTTCTTT. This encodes CASSLYRGDTEAFF.

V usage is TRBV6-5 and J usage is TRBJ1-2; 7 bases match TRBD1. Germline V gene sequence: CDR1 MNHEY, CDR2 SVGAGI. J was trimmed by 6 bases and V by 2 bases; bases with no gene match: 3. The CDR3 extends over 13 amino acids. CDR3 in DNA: TGTGCCAGCAGTTACACAGGGGAAAATGGCTACACCTTC. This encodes CASSYTGENGYTF.

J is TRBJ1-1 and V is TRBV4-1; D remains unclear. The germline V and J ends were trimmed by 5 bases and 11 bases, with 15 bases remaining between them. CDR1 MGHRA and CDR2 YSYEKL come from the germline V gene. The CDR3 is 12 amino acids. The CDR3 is CASSDTGFSAFF. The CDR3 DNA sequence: TGCGCCAGCAGCGACACCGGATTTTCGGCTTTCTTT.